What follows are 16 T cell receptor beta chains derived from one specimen sequenced in a study of cytomegalovirus exposure and HLA in healthy donors. Vbeta (60) and Jbeta (13) primers were used in the PCR. Clones were read by immunoSEQ multiplex PCR, and TCRdb kept only the in-frame ones, dropping some. The sample lists under 200,000 clones, approximately 79% seen once, with roughly 4.5% in the top ten. Sequencing was performed on PBMCs. These receptors came from a woman aged 25 to 39 in good health and CMV-seropositive.

The chain couples TRBV10-3 to TRBJ2-3; tentatively, D is TRBD2 (6 bases). The CDR3 is 16 residues long. Germline assignment: CDR1 ENHRY and CDR2 SYGVKD. Deletions cut 7 bases from V and 3 bases from J, with 20 bases between. This CDR3 reads CAIKAGSGRGTDTQYF. CDR3 DNA sequence: TGTGCCATCAAGGCTGGGTCCGGGAGAGGGACAGATACGCAGTATTTT.

This chain links TRBV7-8 with TRBJ1-5, with TRBD1 as a possible D gene (5 bases). Per germline, CDR1 SGHVS and CDR2 FQNEAQ. V dropped 5 bases and J dropped 5 bases, with 19 bases sitting between them. The CDR3 sequence is 16 residues long. This CDR3 reads CASSPHMGRADQPQHF. In DNA form, the CDR3 reads TGTGCCAGCAGCCCACATATGGGCAGGGCCGATCAGCCCCAGCATTTT.

This clone was detected a few times. The chain recombines TRBV5-8 with TRBJ2-6, with D possibly matching TRBD2 (5 bases). Germline values: CDR1 SGHTS, CDR2 YDEGEE. This CDR3 has 15 residues. V was trimmed by 6 bases and J by 3 bases, leaving 13 bases between them. The CDR3 protein is CASILAGIGANVLTF. CDR3 nucleotides: TGTGCCAGCATCCTGGCCGGGATTGGGGCCAACGTCCTGACTTTC.

The rearrangement links TRBV4-1 to TRBJ2-3, with D possibly being TRBD2 (5 bases). Germline V CDR1 and CDR2: MGHRA, YSYEKL. The CDR3 length is 13 residues. V was trimmed by 4 bases and J by 8 bases, leaving 13 bases between them. CDR3 sequence (DNA): TGCGCCAGCAGCCCCCATGGGGAGTCTACGCAGTATTTT. Residues: CASSPHGESTQYF.

The chain combines TRBV7-9 with TRBJ2-4; D is possibly TRBD1 (6 bases). Germline assignment: CDR1 SEHNR and CDR2 FQNEAQ (reference sequence). V lost 6 bases and J lost 0, with 18 bases in between. This CDR3 is 17 amino acids long. The CDR3 sequence is CASSSTTGDLAKNIQYF. Written as DNA, the CDR3 is TGTGCCAGCAGTTCAACGACAGGCGACTTAGCCAAAAACATTCAGTACTTC.

The chain uses TRBV29-1 and TRBJ2-7; weak D call: TRBD2 (6 bases). The CDR3 length is 13 residues. CDR1 is SQVTM, CDR2 ANQGSEA, per germline. V was pared by 3 bases and J by 6 bases, with 15 bases between. This CDR3 reads CSVEFGREFEQYF. CDR3 nucleotides: TGCAGCGTTGAGTTTGGGCGGGAATTCGAGCAGTACTTC.

This chain uses TRBV5-6 with TRBJ2-7, with D maybe TRBD1 (5 bases). In germline, CDR1 is SGHDT, CDR2 YYEEEE. The CDR3 contains 12 residues. Trimming took 3 bases from V and 5 from J, leaving 9 bases between them. The CDR3 region is CASSYQGNEQYF. In DNA form, the CDR3 reads TGTGCCAGCAGCTATCAGGGAAACGAGCAGTACTTC. The variable domain in full, with the rest retrieved from reference TRBV5-6 and TRBJ2-7, is DAGVTQSPTHLIKTRGQQVTLRCSPKSGHDTVSWYQQALGQGPQFIFQYYEEEERQRGNFPDRFSGHQFPNYSSELNVNALLLGDSALYLCASSYQGNEQYFGPGTRLTVT.

The CDR3, as DNA: TGTGCCAGCAGCTTAGGGCCCGGGTCCTGGGATGAGCAGTTCTTC. Protein product: CASSLGPGSWDEQFF. The V and J genes are TRBV11-3 and TRBJ2-1; D is undetermined. The CDR3 runs 15 residues. CDR1 and CDR2 from the germline V gene are SGHNT and YENEEA. V lost 1 base to trimming and J lost 8 bases, with 15 bases between them. The variable domain in full, completed from reference TRBV11-3 and TRBJ2-1, reads EAGVVQSPRYKIIEKKQPVAFWCNPISGHNTLYWYLQNLGQGPELLIRYENEEAVDDSQLPKDRFSAERLKGVDSTLKIQPAELGDSAVYLCASSLGPGSWDEQFFGPGTRLTVL.

V is TRBV6-8 and J is TRBJ2-7; D perhaps matches TRBD1 (6 bases). The CDR3 totals 13 residues. V shed 9 bases and J shed 1 base, with 13 bases lying between them. Germline lookup yields CDR1 MNHGY and CDR2 SAAAGT. Written as DNA, the CDR3 is TGTGCCAGAGGGGACACCGGATCCTACGAGCAGTACTTC. This translates into CARGDTGSYEQYF.

The chain carries TRBV4-1 and TRBJ1-1, with TRBD1 matching over 7 bases. The ends lost 3 bases at V and 5 bases at J; junction bases unmatched: 9. Germline CDR1 MGHRA, CDR2 YSYEKL. This CDR3 contains 15 residues. CDR3 protein: CASSQVEGAWTEAFF. As DNA, the CDR3 is TGCGCCAGCAGCCAGGTGGAGGGGGCATGGACTGAAGCTTTCTTT.

This clone was seen a single time. This chain uses TRBV6-5 with TRBJ2-2, with 8 bases matching TRBD1. Trimming took 2 bases from V and 5 from J; bases not matched to a gene: 1. Germline-derived CDR1 and CDR2 are MNHEY and SVGAGI. There are 14 residues in the CDR3. The CDR3 reads CASSYRTGTGELFF. The CDR3 region has the DNA TGTGCCAGCAGTTACAGGACAGGGACCGGGGAGCTGTTTTTT.

This chain uses TRBV4-1 with TRBJ1-2, with D unclear. The CDR3 loop spans 14 amino acids. The germline CDR1 and CDR2 sequences are MGHRA and YSYEKL. V shed 0 bases and J shed 4 bases, with 9 bases lying between them. The CDR3 DNA follows: TGCGCCAGCAGCCAAGATAGGAGTTCCTATGGCTACACCTTC. Residues: CASSQDRSSYGYTF.

The V and J genes are TRBV10-3 and TRBJ2-2; D is perhaps TRBD1 (7 bases). This CDR3 comprises 14 residues. Trimming cost V 3 bases and J 5 bases, with 10 bases left between them. Germline values: CDR1 ENHRY, CDR2 SYGVKD. The CDR3: CAISDPGGTGELFF. CDR3 DNA: TGTGCCATCAGTGACCCAGGGGGGACCGGGGAGCTGTTTTTT.

The chain recombines TRBV27 with TRBJ1-4; a possible D gene is TRBD1 (5 bases). V dropped 2 bases and J dropped 5 bases, with 12 bases sitting between them. Germline lookup yields CDR1 MNHEY and CDR2 SMNVEV (reference sequence). This CDR3 spans 15 amino acids. CDR3 residues: CASSLRGIGNEKLFF. In nucleotides, the CDR3 is TGTGCCAGCAGTTTAAGGGGAATCGGGAATGAAAAACTGTTTTTT.

V and J are TRBV11-3 and TRBJ1-2; no definite D call. Trimming removed 1 base from V and 4 bases from J, with 10 bases in between. Germline CDR1 and CDR2: SGHNT and YENEEA. This CDR3 is 14 amino acids long. CDR3 sequence (DNA): TGTGCCAGCAGCTTAGTCGCAGGAGGCTATGGCTACACCTTC. Residues: CASSLVAGGYGYTF.

Here the CDR3 reads CASSLELSPTYNEQFF. The CDR3 coding sequence is TGCGCCAGCAGCTTGGAGCTTAGTCCCACCTACAATGAGCAGTTCTTC. The rearrangement links TRBV5-1 to TRBJ2-1; D uncertain. Trimming removed 0 bases at V and 2 bases at J, with 12 bases between. Germline V CDR1 and CDR2: SGHRS, YFSETQ. The CDR3 is 16 residues long.